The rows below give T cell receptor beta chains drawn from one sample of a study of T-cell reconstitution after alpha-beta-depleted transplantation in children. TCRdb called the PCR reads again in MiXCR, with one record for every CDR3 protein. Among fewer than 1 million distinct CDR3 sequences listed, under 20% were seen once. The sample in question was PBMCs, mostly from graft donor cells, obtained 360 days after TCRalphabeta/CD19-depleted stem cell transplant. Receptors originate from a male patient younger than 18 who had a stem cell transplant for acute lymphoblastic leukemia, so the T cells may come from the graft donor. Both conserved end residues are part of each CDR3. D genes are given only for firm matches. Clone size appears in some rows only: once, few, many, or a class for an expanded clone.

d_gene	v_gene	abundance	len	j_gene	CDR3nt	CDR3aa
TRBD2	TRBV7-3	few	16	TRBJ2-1	TGTGCCAGCAGCCCTCGGGGTAGCGGGGCATACAATGAGCAGTTCTTC	CASSPRGSGAYNEQFF
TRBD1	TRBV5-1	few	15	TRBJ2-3	TGCGCCAGCAGCTTGAGGACAGGCGGAGGAGATACGCAGTATTTT	CASSLRTGGGDTQYF
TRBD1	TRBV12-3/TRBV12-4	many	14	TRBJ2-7	TGTGCCAGCAAATGGACAGGGGACTCCTACGAGCAGTACTTC	CASKWTGDSYEQYF
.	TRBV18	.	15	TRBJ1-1	TGTGCCAGCTCACCCAGGATAAGGGTGAACACTGAAGCTTTCTTT	CASSPRIRVNTEAFF
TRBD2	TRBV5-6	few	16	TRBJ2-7	TGTGCCAGCAGCCCTGGGGGAGCGGGACCTTCCTACGAGCAGTACTTC	CASSPGGAGPSYEQYF
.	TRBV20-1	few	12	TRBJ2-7	TGCAGTGCTAGTGGCGGGCCCCACGAGCAGTACTTC	CSASGGPHEQYF
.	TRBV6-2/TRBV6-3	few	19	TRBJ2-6	TGTGCCAGCACCCAAAAGCGGGCAGGGATCTTCTTTGGGGCCAACGTCCTGACTTTC	CASTQKRAGIFFGANVLTF
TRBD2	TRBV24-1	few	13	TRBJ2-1	TGTGCCACCATGGGGACTACCATAAATGAGCAGTTCTTC	CATMGTTINEQFF
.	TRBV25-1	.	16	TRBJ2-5	TGTGCCAGCAGTGAATTAGGGACCCCTCGACAAGAGACCCAGTACTTC	CASSELGTPRQETQYF
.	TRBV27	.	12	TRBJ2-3	TGTGCCAGCAGATGGGGGGAAGATACGCAGTATTTT	CASRWGEDTQYF
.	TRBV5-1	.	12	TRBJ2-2	TGCGCCAGCAGTTGGGGTGCCGGGGAGCTGTGTTTT	CASSWGAGELCF
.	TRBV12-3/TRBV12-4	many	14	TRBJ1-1	TGTGCCAGCAGTTTCCGCCAGGTCTCCCCCGAAGCTTTCTTT	CASSFRQVSPEAFF
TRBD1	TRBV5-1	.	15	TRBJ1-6	TGCGCCAGCAGCTTGACCGGGACAGGGCATTCACCCCTCCACTTT	CASSLTGTGHSPLHF
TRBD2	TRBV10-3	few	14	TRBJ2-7	TGTGCCATCAGTGAGACTAGCGGGAGATACGAGCAGTACTTC	CAISETSGRYEQYF
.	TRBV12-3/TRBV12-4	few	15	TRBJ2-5	TGTGCCAGCAGAAACACAGGGATGTACCAAGAGACCCAGTACTTC	CASRNTGMYQETQYF
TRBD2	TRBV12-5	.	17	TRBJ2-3	TGTGCTAGTGGTCCGTCTGTTGGCGGGAGGGATACAGATACGCAGTATTTT	CASGPSVGGRDTDTQYF
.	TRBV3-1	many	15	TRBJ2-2	TGTGCCAGCAGCCATGTCCTAGGATTGACCGGGGAGCTGTTTTTT	CASSHVLGLTGELFF
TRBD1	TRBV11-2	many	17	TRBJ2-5	TGTGCCAGCAGCTCTAGTTCCCTTACAGGGGGCGGAGAGACCCAGTACTTC	CASSSSSLTGGGETQYF
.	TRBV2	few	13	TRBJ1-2	TGTGCCAGCTTAGGACAAGCTAACTATGGCTACACCTTC	CASLGQANYGYTF
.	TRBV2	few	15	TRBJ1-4	TGTGCCAGCAGTCCCGGGCCGAAAGGCTATGAAAAACTGTTTTTT	CASSPGPKGYEKLFF
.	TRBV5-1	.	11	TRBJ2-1	TGCGCCAGCAGCCAGGGGTACGAGCAGTTCTTC	CASSQGYEQFF
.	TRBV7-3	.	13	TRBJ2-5	TGTGCCAGCAGCTCATCGGTGCAAGAGACCCAGTACTTC	CASSSSVQETQYF
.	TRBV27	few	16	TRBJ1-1	TGTGCCAGCAGTTTAGTGAGCGGCAGCTTGAACACTGAAGCTTTCTTT	CASSLVSGSLNTEAFF
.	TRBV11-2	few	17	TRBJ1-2	TGTGCCAGCAGCTCCCGCGGCCCTGGGGCTGCCAACTATGGCTACACCTTC	CASSSRGPGAANYGYTF
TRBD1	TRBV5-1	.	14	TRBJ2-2	TGCGCCAGCAGCTTACAGGGGGCAGGCGGGGAGCTGTTTTTT	CASSLQGAGGELFF
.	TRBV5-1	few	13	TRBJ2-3	TGCGCCAGTACAGAGGGTCCCACAGATACGCAGTATTTT	CASTEGPTDTQYF
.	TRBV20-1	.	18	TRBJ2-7	TGCAGTGCTAGCTCAGCGGGAAGGCTTCAGGGGGCGCAATACGAGCAGTACTTC	CSASSAGRLQGAQYEQYF
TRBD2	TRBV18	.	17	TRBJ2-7	TGTGCCAGCTCACCACCAGGGCTAGCGGGAGGAATGAGCGAGCAGTACTTC	CASSPPGLAGGMSEQYF
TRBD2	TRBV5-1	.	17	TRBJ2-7	TGCGCCAGCAGAAGACTAGCGGGAGATTCGCTAGGTGGCGAGCAGTACTTC	CASRRLAGDSLGGEQYF
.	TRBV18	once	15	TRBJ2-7	TGTGCCAGCTCACCGCCTGGCGCGGGTCATTACGAGCAGTACTTC	CASSPPGAGHYEQYF
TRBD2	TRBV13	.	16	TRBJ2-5	TGTGCCAGCAGCTGGGCCGAGGCGGGGGGTGAAGAGACCCAGTACTTC	CASSWAEAGGEETQYF
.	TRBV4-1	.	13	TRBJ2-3	TGCGCCAGCAGCCAACTAGTGTCAGATACGCAGTATTTT	CASSQLVSDTQYF
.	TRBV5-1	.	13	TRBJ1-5	TGCGCCAGCAGCTTGGTGCAGGGAGGGCCCCAGCATTTT	CASSLVQGGPQHF
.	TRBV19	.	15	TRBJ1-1	TGTGCCAGTAGTTTAGACAGCCCCGGGAACACTGAAGCTTTCTTT	CASSLDSPGNTEAFF
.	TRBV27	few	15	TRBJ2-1	TGTGCCAGCAGTCTGCTCCGGGACAAATACAATGAGCAGTTCTTC	CASSLLRDKYNEQFF
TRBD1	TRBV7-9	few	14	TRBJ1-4	TGTGCCAGCAGCTTACAGGGGGCGGGTGAAAAACTGTTTTTT	CASSLQGAGEKLFF
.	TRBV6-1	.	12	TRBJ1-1	TGTGCCAGCAGTCCTACCGGACAGGAAGCTTTCTTT	CASSPTGQEAFF
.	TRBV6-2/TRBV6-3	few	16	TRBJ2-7	TGTGCCAGCAGTTACCCGTACCTACAGGTGACCTACGAGCAGTACTTC	CASSYPYLQVTYEQYF
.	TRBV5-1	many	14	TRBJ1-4	TGCGCCAGCAGCTTGCGGGGAACTAATGAAAAACTGTTTTTT	CASSLRGTNEKLFF
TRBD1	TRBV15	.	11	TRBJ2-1	TGTGCCACCAGCGGACAGGGTGAGCAGTTCTTC	CATSGQGEQFF
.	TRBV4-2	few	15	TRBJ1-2	TGTGCCAGCAGCCACCGACAGGAGGTCCGCTATGGCTACACCTTC	CASSHRQEVRYGYTF
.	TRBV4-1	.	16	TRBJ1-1	TGCGCCAGCAGCCAAGATCCCCCTAACGGGGGGACTGAAGCTTTCTTT	CASSQDPPNGGTEAFF
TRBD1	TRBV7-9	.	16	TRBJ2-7	TGTGCCAGCAGCTTAGCCCCTCCGGGACAGAGTTACGAGCAGTACTTC	CASSLAPPGQSYEQYF